This T cell receptor beta chain came from a study of blood T cell repertoires in COVID-19. For the study at large: Researchers got acute and convalescent COVID-19 samples from the United States, Italy and Spain. The cDNA or gDNA used as material had been derived from T cells, B-cell-depleted T cells, or PBMCs.

Germline CDR1 SGDLS, CDR2 YYNGEE. V was shortened by 0 bases and J by 7 bases, with 13 bases between the two germline ends. CDR3 size: 15 residues. As processed by the authors: Counts of nucleated cells, estimated from reference gene primer amplification, were obtained. Sequencing used immunoSEQ multiplex PCR; TCRdb keeps in-frame clones, though not all of them. Clone size and V and J calls were adopted from that table, with D and trimming inferred from the DNA. The sample shows a few hundred thousand clones, over 75% of them seen only once. The sample was peripheral blood. The source is a man aged 45 to 65 with active or convalescent COVID-19. The J gene is TRBJ1-4, the V gene TRBV9; maybe TRBD1 (6 bases). DNA for the CDR3: TGTGCCAGCAGCGTAGACCCAGGGGATACTGAAAAACTGTTTTTT. Protein product: CASSVDPGDTEKLFF.